What follows is one T cell receptor (beta chain) and its context. The antigen it recognizes is unknown. Per-base qualities were not stored, and no clone one base away is much larger. Including cysteine and phenylalanine, the CDR3 has 13 amino acids. Kept here is only the CDR3 DNA, which spans 39 bases and is read in frame from base 1. The V and J ends are trimmed by 1 base and 10 bases, leaving 12 bases between them. The germline V gene provides CDR1 SGHTA and CDR2 FQGNSA. This entry belongs to a study of blood T cell repertoires in COVID-19 (dated by TCRdb to the early 2020s). Background on the whole study: Samples covering the acute and convalescent phases of COVID-19 were provided by collaborators in the United States, Italy and Spain. The prospective study material was composed of cDNA or gDNA derived from T cells, B-cell-depleted T cells, or PBMCs. Deeply sampled blood TCRbeta repertoires from subjects exposed to, actively infected with, or recovered from COVID-19 were included in the dataset. The repertoires were released in a freely available public database meant as a resource for research on the immune response to SARS-CoV-2. The samples were drawn from two sources: the first 160 participants of the ongoing ImmuneRACE study, and 1,000 to 1,500 subjects contributed by 6 global collaborators. A de-identified subject ID, COVID-19 status, age in years and sex were almost always included in the sample metadata. HLA class I and class II types, where available, came from metadata supplied by the sample provider rather than from assay-based typing.

Each collaborating institution followed its own protocols to collect whole blood in K2EDTA tubes. For TCRbeta analysis, collaborators shipped samples as frozen whole blood, isolated PBMCs, or DNA extracted from either of those sample types. Results the study describes overall, beyond this receptor: How much clinical and demographic metadata was included differed by source and by participant, and the metadata was provided uncurated.

The immunoSEQ Assay, a bias-controlled multiplex PCR, was used to amplify TCRbeta CDR3 regions from genomic DNA. In the source study's methods: Nucleated cell counts per sample were estimated from amplification of reference gene primers within the assay. Sequence reads were collapsed and filtered to measure the absolute abundance of every unique TCRbeta CDR3 rearrangement. For each sample, productive Simpson clonality was calculated as the square root of Simpson's diversity index over productive rearrangements. The source is immuneACCESS, and TCRdb retained only in-frame sequences with V and J called. Part of the clones is not carried over; for the studies checked, unresolved V genes explain less than half of this, and the remainder is unexplained. V and J calls and clone size follow that table, whereas D and trimming were derived from the DNA. This sample lists fewer than 150,000 clones; around 88% were detected once. In total, the top ten clones hold 25% to 30% of the sample.

The specimen was peripheral blood. This chain is built from TRBV7-2 and TRBJ2-3; the D gene identity is not certain. The receptor was isolated from a human donor in a cohort sampled during active COVID-19. In nucleotides, the sequence is TGTGCCAGCAGCTTAGAGAGGCACGAACCGCAGTATTTT. Translated, this is CASSLERHEPQYF.